This T cell receptor (beta chain) stems from a study of Tregs in tolerant kidney transplant recipients. Germline assignment: CDR1 SGHRS and CDR2 YFSETQ. Losses at the gene ends were 4 bases for V and 2 bases for J; bases not matched to a gene: 20. This CDR3 spans 20 amino acids. Here immunoSEQ multiplex PCR was the method, and the copy in TCRdb shows in-frame clones only, minus some. This table has about 20,000 clones, around 82% appearing once. V usage is TRBV5-1 and J usage is TRBJ2-1, with 8 bases fitting TRBD2. This clonotype originated in a human donor in good health. What was sequenced was Tregs from blood. The CDR3 spells CASSPRPTPHSGNAYNEQFF. The CDR3 DNA reads TGCGCCAGCAGCCCGAGGCCCACCCCCCATAGCGGGAATGCCTACAATGAGCAGTTCTTC.